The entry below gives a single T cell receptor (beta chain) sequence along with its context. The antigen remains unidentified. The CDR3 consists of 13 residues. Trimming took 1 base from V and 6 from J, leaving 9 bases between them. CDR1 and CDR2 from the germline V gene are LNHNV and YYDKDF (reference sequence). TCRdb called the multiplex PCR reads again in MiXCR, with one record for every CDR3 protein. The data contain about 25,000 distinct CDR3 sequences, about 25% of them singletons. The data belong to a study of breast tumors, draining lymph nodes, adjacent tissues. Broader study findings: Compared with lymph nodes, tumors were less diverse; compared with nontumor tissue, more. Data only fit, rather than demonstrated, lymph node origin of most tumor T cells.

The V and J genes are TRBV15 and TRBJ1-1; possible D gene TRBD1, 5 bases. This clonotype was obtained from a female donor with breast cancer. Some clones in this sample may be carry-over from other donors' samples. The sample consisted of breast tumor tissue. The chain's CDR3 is CATSRGGEAEAFF. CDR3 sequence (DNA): TGTGCCACCAGCAGAGGAGGGGAGGCTGAAGCTTTCTTT.